This TCR beta chain comes out of a study of shared T cell receptors in the human thymus. Assay used: immunoSEQ multiplex PCR; TCRdb lists only in-frame clones, some missing. This table holds around 730,000 clones, approximately 85% found once. A further study also used this sample, focusing on human thymus T cells. That work contributes: Immunologically healthy infants in Finland undergoing congenital heart defect surgery were the donors. Resections removed during corrective heart surgery provided the thymus tissue used. It looked as if thymic and blood repertoires used V and J genes in a biased way. Related research examined unrelated individuals and reported that their thymic repertoires overlapped highly.

The clonotype was recovered from a girl under two years old with a congenital heart defect. Sequences were obtained from thymocytes.

CDR3 region: CASSLGRGGDTEAFF. The CDR3 DNA follows: TGCGCCAGCAGCTTGGGCCGTGGGGGGGACACTGAAGCTTTCTTT. V gene TRBV5-1 combines with J gene TRBJ1-1; TRBD1 might be the D (5 bases). Looked up from germline, CDR1 is SGHRS and CDR2 is YFSETQ. The CDR3 consists of 15 residues. V was pared by 0 bases and J by 3 bases, with 12 bases between.